This TCR beta chain is drawn from a study of spatial heterogeneity in lung cancer. General study findings and limits: The study found that expanded intratumoral alpha and beta TCR counts tracked tumor mutation counts. Among tumor T cells, estimated coverage was roughly 7% for alpha chains and roughly 13% for beta chains.

Comment on this clonotype: Its antigen is unknown. Within a library made for alpha chains, this beta chain is off target, and its count is uninformative.

TCRdb ran MiXCR on the 5' RACE reads and lists one entry per CDR3 protein. This sample yields roughly 2,200 distinct CDR3 sequences, of which approximately 23% are seen a single time; approximately 25% belongs to the top ten. Time point of the sample: sample taken at primary tumor resection. Samples were obtained from 65 to 80 donors, all untreated early-stage non-small cell lung cancer patients. The material sequenced was lung tumor tissue, taken at surgery. The sequence was obtained from a male donor with early-stage non-small cell lung cancer.

The CDR3 sequence is CASSELGGFVNQPQHF. In nucleotides, the CDR3 is TGTGCCAGCAGTGAATTGGGGGGATTCGTCAATCAGCCCCAGCATTTT. V gene TRBV6-1 combines with J gene TRBJ1-5; D possibly corresponds to TRBD1 (5 bases). Germline V gene data show CDR1 as MNHNS and CDR2 as SASEGT. Between the trimmed V and J ends, which lost 2 bases and 3 bases, there was a span of 14 bases. The CDR3 length is 16 residues.